The 21 T cell receptor beta chains in this list originate from one sample, sequenced in a study of metastatic and nonmetastatic thyroid tumors. TCRdb re-clonotyped the PCR reads through MiXCR. The sample lists roughly 8,000 clones; approximately 32% were seen once. Not a single patient had been given any form of treatment at any point before undergoing thyroid surgery. Source material: tumor tissue. Receptor source: a female donor with papillary thyroid cancer or a benign thyroid nodule (not recorded which). Some clones in this sample may be carry-over from other donors' samples.

Only a few counts were recorded for this clone. This sequence joins TRBV7-6 and TRBJ2-1; a weak D match, TRBD1 (6 bases). The CDR3 contains 11 residues. Trimming shortened V by 8 bases and J by 10 bases, and 12 bases separated the two germline ends. Germline V gene sequence: CDR1 SGHVS, CDR2 FNYEAQ. For the CDR3, the DNA is TGTGCCAGCTCCCCAGGGGACGAGCAGTTCTTC. Translation gives CASSPGDEQFF.

This clone was counted many times. The chain joins TRBV6-1 to TRBJ2-7, with D perhaps matching TRBD1 (5 bases). Germline-derived CDR1 and CDR2 are MNHNS and SASEGT. CDR3 size: 14 residues. With 5 bases removed from V and 6 bases from J, the gap between germline ends came to 17 bases. The CDR3 bases are TGTGCCAGCAGTCCCCGCAGGTGGCAGGGCGAGCAGTACTTC. Its protein is CASSPRRWQGEQYF.

V usage is TRBV30 and J usage is TRBJ2-7; D is perhaps TRBD2 (5 bases). Trimming left V 3 bases short and J 0 bases short, with 9 bases between. The germline CDR1 and CDR2 sequences are GTSNPN and SVGIG (reference sequence). CDR3 size: 13 residues. The CDR3 DNA sequence: TGTGCCTGGAGGGACTTCTACTCCTACGAGCAGTACTTC. It is translated as CAWRDFYSYEQYF. The whole variable domain, remainder taken from reference TRBV30 and TRBJ2-7, is SQTIHQWPATLVQPVGSPLSLECTVEGTSNPNLYWYRQAAGRGLQLLFYSVGIGQISSEVPQNLSASRPQDRQFILSSKKLLLSDSGFYLCAWRDFYSYEQYFGPGTRLTVT.

The chain uses TRBV7-6 and TRBJ2-5; perhaps D is TRBD1 or TRBD2 (5 bases each). V was trimmed by 3 bases and J by 5 bases, leaving 22 bases between them. The germline V gene encodes CDR1 SGHVS and CDR2 FNYEAQ. This CDR3 spans 17 amino acids. CDR3 protein: CASSLDSGPSRGETQYF. CDR3 in DNA: TGTGCCAGCAGCTTGGACTCGGGACCCTCCCGCGGGGAGACCCAGTACTTC.

The chain employs TRBV18 and TRBJ2-7; D gene unclear. Germline CDR1 KGHSH, CDR2 LQKENI. This CDR3 region has 16 residues. V lost 3 bases and J lost 4, with 19 bases in between. The CDR3 spells CASSPWTLSYGYEQYF. For the CDR3, the DNA is TGTGCCAGCTCACCTTGGACCCTTTCCTACGGGTACGAGCAGTACTTC.

This clone was recorded many times. J is TRBJ1-1 and V is TRBV3-1; weak D call: TRBD1 (5 bases). From germline, CDR1 is LGHDT and CDR2 YNNKEL (reference sequence). The CDR3 is made up of 15 amino acids. The germline V and J ends were trimmed by 5 bases and 4 bases, with 17 bases remaining between them. The CDR3 DNA sequence: TGTGCCAGCAGCGACGGACACTTGTCGGCCACTGAAGCTTTCTTT. Its protein is CASSDGHLSATEAFF. The variable domain in full, completed from reference TRBV3-1 and TRBJ1-1, reads DTAVSQTPKYLVTQMGNDKSIKCEQNLGHDTMYWYKQDSKKFLKIMFSYNNKELIINETVPNRFSPKSPDKAHLNLHINSLELGDSAVYFCASSDGHLSATEAFFGQGTRLTVV.

Comments on this clone: One junction end does not reproduce the germline sequence, and a read error may be involved. The rearrangement links TRBV5-1 to TRBJ2-3; 7 nucleotides align to TRBD2. This CDR3 spans 19 amino acids. Looked up from germline, CDR1 is SGHRS and CDR2 is YFSETQ. The CDR3 here is CASSLRFPPGLRPGDTQSF. For the CDR3, the DNA is TGCGCCAGCAGCTTACGATTCCCCCCGGGACTACGCCCGGGGGATACGCAGTCTTTT.

The rearrangement links TRBV27 to TRBJ2-1; 10 bases line up with TRBD2. J lost 4 bases, V lost 6 bases, and 9 bases had no gene match. This CDR3 comprises 16 residues. CDR1 is MNHEY and CDR2 is SMNVEV in the germline V gene (reference sequence). CDR3 sequence (DNA): TGTGCCAGCAGGACGATAGCGGGAGGTTTTTACAATGAGCAGTTCTTC. Protein sequence: CASRTIAGGFYNEQFF.

This clone is medium-sized. V gene TRBV30 combines with J gene TRBJ2-1; D not certain. Germline CDR1 and CDR2: GTSNPN and SVGIG (reference sequence). V was cut by 3 bases and J by 10 bases, with 10 bases left in between. The CDR3 contains 11 residues. The CDR3 DNA is TGTGCCTGGAGAGCCCCCCGGGAGCAGTTCTTC. Protein: CAWRAPREQFF. Full variable domain (outside the CDR3, taken from reference TRBV30 and TRBJ2-1): SQTIHQWPATLVQPVGSPLSLECTVEGTSNPNLYWYRQAAGRGLQLLFYSVGIGQISSEVPQNLSASRPQDRQFILSSKKLLLSDSGFYLCAWRAPREQFFGPGTRLTVL.

Relative to its sample, this clone is medium-sized (0.01 to 0.1%). The chain couples TRBV10-2 to TRBJ1-5; tentative D call: TRBD1 (5 bases). The germline CDR1 and CDR2 sequences are WSHSY and SAAADI. Trimming removed 8 bases from V and 0 bases from J, with 14 bases in between. CDR3 size: 15 residues. In nucleotides, the CDR3 is TGCGCCAGCTCTCTCGGGACGTTTAGCAATCAGCCCCAGCATTTT. It translates to CASSLGTFSNQPQHF.

This chain joins TRBV20-1 and TRBJ1-5; D is unresolved. Germline V gene data show CDR1 as DFQATT and CDR2 as SNEGSKA (reference sequence). Trimming cost V 3 bases and J 0 bases, with 9 bases left between them. The CDR3 totals 14 residues. CDR3 protein: CSASWQNSNQPQHF. CDR3 nucleotides: TGCAGTGCTAGCTGGCAGAATAGCAATCAGCCCCAGCATTTT.

This clone was picked up a small number of times. The V and J genes are TRBV29-1 and TRBJ2-3; 8 bases are a match to TRBD1. V trimming: 3 bases; J trimming: 1 base; junction bases outside the gene matches: 0. Germline values: CDR1 SQVTM, CDR2 ANQGSEA. CDR3 length: 13 residues. The CDR3 reads CSVETGGTDTQYF. CDR3 nucleotides: TGCAGCGTTGAGACAGGGGGCACAGATACGCAGTATTTT.

J is TRBJ1-6 and V is TRBV5-1, with 8 bases lining up with TRBD1. Germline CDR1 is SGHRS and CDR2 is YFSETQ. The CDR3 is 16 amino acids. With 3 bases clipped from V and 8 bases from J, the junction kept 10 bases outside the gene matches. The CDR3: CASSWTGIGPYSPLHF. The CDR3 bases are TGCGCCAGCAGCTGGACAGGGATAGGCCCTTATTCACCCCTCCACTTT.

This clone is large in the sample. The CDR3 coding sequence is TGTGCCAGCAGTTACGGGTGGATTCCGGGACGTGGCCCCTACGAGCAGTACTTC. Translation: CASSYGWIPGRGPYEQYF. This chain links TRBV6-6 with TRBJ2-7; either TRBD1 or TRBD2 may fit D (5 bases each). CDR1 and CDR2 (germline): MNHNY, SVGAGI (reference sequence). Trimming took 2 bases from V and 2 from J, leaving 22 bases between them. The CDR3 extends over 18 amino acids.

This clone was seen once. One end of the junction does not line up with germline, which may come from a read error. The V gene is TRBV20-1, the J gene TRBJ2-1; TRBD1 matches at 7 bases. The length of the CDR3 is 12 residues. The germline gives CDR1 DFQATT, CDR2 SNEGSKA (reference sequence). CDR3 coding DNA: TGCAGTGGTAGAGCAGGGGGCAATGAGCAGTTCTTC. This gives the protein CSGRAGGNEQFF.

There are many counts of this clone. A read error is possible here, since a much larger clone lies one base away. Other DNA variants within this sample encode the same CDR3. CDR3 region: CASSRAGAEETQYF. As DNA, the CDR3 is TGCGCCAGCTCACGAGCGGGAGCCGAAGAGACCCAGTACTTC. The rearrangement joins TRBV18 to TRBJ2-5; TRBD2 matches at 8 bases. The germline gives CDR1 KGHSH, CDR2 LQKENI. The CDR3 spans 14 residues.

The rearrangement joins TRBV30 to TRBJ2-7; D is perhaps TRBD1 or TRBD2 (5 bases each). Trimming removed 1 base at V and 7 bases at J, with 11 bases between. The CDR3 is 12 amino acids. Germline V lookup: CDR1 GTSNPN, CDR2 SVGIG (reference sequence). This CDR3 is CAWSAGNREQYF. For the CDR3, the DNA is TGTGCCTGGAGTGCGGGAAACAGGGAGCAGTACTTC.

The chain recombines TRBV6-4 with TRBJ2-3, with D perhaps matching TRBD2 (6 bases). CDR3 length: 16 residues. V was cut by 0 bases and J by 1 base, with 11 bases left in between. Germline CDR1 reads MRHNA; CDR2 reads SNTAGT. The CDR3 DNA reads as TGTGCCAGCAGTGACTCAAGAGGCGGGGGCACAGATACGCAGTATTTT. Translated: CASSDSRGGGTDTQYF.

This chain links TRBV12-5 with TRBJ2-7, with D possibly TRBD1 on 5 matching bases. V was pared by 2 bases and J by 3 bases, with 14 bases between. Germline V gene data show CDR1 as LGHNT and CDR2 as FRNRAP. This CDR3 comprises 15 residues. Here the CDR3 DNA reads TGTGCTAGTGGTTTGCCTACCTGCAGGGACTACGAGCAGTACTTC. Its protein product is CASGLPTCRDYEQYF.

This clone was detected many times. This rearrangement joins TRBV20-1 to TRBJ1-2; unclear D gene. The CDR3 loop spans 14 amino acids. V lost 0 bases and J 4 bases, leaving 12 bases between the germline ends. The germline V gene encodes CDR1 DFQATT and CDR2 SNEGSKA (reference sequence). CDR3 in amino acids: CSARESLRAYGYTF. CDR3 bases: TGCAGTGCTAGAGAAAGCTTACGGGCCTATGGCTACACCTTC.

V and J are TRBV6-1 and TRBJ2-7; 7 bases are shared with TRBD2. Germline trimming cut 10 bases from V and 4 bases from J; bases unmatched to any gene: 10. Germline-derived CDR1 and CDR2 are MNHNS and SASEGT. The CDR3 has 13 residues. CDR3 loop: CATYREDEYEQYF. The CDR3 coding sequence is TGTGCCACCTACCGGGAGGATGAGTACGAGCAGTACTTC.